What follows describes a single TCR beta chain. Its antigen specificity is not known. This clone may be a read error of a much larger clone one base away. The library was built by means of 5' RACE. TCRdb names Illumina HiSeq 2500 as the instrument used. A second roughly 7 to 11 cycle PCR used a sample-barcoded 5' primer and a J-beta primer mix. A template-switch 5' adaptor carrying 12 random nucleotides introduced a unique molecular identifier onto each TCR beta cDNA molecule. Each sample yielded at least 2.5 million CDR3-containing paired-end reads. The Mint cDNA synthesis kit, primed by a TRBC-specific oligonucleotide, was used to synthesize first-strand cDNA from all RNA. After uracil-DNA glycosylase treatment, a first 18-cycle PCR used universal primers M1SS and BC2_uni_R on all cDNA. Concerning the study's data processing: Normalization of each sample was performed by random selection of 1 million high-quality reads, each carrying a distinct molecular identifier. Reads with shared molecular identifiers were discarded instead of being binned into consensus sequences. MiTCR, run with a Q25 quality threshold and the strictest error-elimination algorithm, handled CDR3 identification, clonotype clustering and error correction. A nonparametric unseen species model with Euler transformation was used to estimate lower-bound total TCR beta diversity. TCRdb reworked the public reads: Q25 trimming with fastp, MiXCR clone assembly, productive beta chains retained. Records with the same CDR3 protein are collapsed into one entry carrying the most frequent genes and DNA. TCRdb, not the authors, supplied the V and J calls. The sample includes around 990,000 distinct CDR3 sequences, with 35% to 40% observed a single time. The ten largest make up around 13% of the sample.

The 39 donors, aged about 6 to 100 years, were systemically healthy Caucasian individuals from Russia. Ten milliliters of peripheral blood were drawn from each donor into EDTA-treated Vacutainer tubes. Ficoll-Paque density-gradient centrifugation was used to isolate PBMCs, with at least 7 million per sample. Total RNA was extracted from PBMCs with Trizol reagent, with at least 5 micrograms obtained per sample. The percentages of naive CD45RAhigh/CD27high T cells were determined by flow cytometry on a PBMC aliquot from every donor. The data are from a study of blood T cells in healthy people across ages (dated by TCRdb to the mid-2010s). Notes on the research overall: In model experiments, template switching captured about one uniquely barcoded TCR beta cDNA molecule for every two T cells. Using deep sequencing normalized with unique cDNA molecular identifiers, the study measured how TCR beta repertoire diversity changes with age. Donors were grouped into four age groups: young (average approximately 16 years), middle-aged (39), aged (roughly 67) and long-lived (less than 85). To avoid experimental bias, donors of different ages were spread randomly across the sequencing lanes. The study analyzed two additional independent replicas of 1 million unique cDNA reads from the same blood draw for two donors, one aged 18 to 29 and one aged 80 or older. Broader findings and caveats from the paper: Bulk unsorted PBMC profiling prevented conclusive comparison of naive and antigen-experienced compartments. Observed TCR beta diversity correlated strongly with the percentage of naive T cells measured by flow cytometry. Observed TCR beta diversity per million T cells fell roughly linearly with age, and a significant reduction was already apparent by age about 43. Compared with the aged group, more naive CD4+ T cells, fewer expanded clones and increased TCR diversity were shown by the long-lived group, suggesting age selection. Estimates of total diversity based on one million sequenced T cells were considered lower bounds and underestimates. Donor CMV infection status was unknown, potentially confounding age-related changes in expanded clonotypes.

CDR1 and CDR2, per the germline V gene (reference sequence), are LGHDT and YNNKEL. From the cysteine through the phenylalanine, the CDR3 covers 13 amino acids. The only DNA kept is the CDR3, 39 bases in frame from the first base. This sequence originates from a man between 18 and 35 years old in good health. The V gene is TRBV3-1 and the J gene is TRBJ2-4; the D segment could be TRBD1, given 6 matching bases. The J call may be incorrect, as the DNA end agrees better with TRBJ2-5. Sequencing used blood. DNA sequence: TGTGCCAGCAGCCAAAAAGGGGGAGAGACCCAGTACTTC. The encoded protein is CASSQKGGETQYF.